Shown below are 19 T cell receptor beta chains from a single sample sequenced in a study of T cells in Graves' hyperthyroidism and ophthalmopathy. TCR beta CDR3 regions were amplified from RNA. The HTBI set primed first-round TCR CDR3 RT-PCR. One entry per CDR3 protein, called by TCRdb with MiXCR from the multiplex PCR reads. Altogether hundreds of thousands of distinct CDR3 sequences are present, about 45% being singletons, with the ten largest covering approximately 6.8%. The sample comprised peripheral blood or thyroid tissue (not recorded which). These receptors all stem from an adult man with Graves' disease, either hyperthyroidism or ophthalmopathy (not recorded which).

The gene calls are TRBV5-1 and TRBJ1-6, with a tentative D call TRBD1 (5 bases). Trimming stripped 3 bases from V and 13 bases from J, with 20 bases between. Germline V gene data show CDR1 as SGHRS and CDR2 as YFSETQ. The CDR3 contains 15 residues. CDR3 sequence: CASSSPGTASEPLHF. The CDR3 bases are TGCGCCAGCAGCTCCCCCGGGACCGCGAGCGAGCCCCTCCACTTT.

The chain has TRBV5-1 and TRBJ1-1; D is ambiguous. The germline V gene has CDR1 SGHRS and CDR2 YFSETQ. Between the trimmed V and J ends, which lost 0 bases and 6 bases, there was a span of 18 bases. The CDR3 is 16 residues long. The CDR3 protein is CASSLDRGGGQSEAFF. CDR3 in DNA: TGCGCCAGCAGCTTGGATCGGGGAGGAGGGCAGTCTGAAGCTTTCTTT.

The table lists this clonotype with many counts. The CDR3 bases are TGTGCCAGCAGCGGGACTAGCCTGGAGCAGTACTTC. Encoded protein: CASSGTSLEQYF. The rearrangement links TRBV7-9 to TRBJ2-7, with 9 bases that match TRBD2. The ends lost 5 bases at V and 7 bases at J; junction bases unmatched: 3. CDR3 length: 12 residues. Germline V gene lookup returns CDR1 SEHNR and CDR2 FQNEAQ (reference sequence). The variable domain in full, completed from reference TRBV7-9 and TRBJ2-7, reads DTGVSQNPRHKITKRGQNVTFRCDPISEHNRLYWYRQTLGQGPEFLTYFQNEAQLEKSRLLSDRFSAERPKGSFSTLEIQRTEQGDSAMYLCASSGTSLEQYFGPGTRLTVT.

V usage is TRBV6-6 and J usage is TRBJ1-4; D uncertain. The CDR3 totals 13 residues. The germline V and J ends were trimmed by 7 bases and 13 bases, with 19 bases remaining between them. Germline CDR1 and CDR2: MNHNY and SVGAGI (reference sequence). In DNA, the CDR3 is TGTGCCAGCACTCAACCGGACGTGTTCGCACTGTTTTTT. Amino acid sequence: CASTQPDVFALFF.

In the case of this clonotype: Just one base apart from a much larger clone, this may be a read error. The chain has TRBV9 and TRBJ2-5; possibly TRBD1 or TRBD2 for D (6 bases each). CDR1 is SGDLS, CDR2 YYNGEE, per germline. The CDR3 sequence is 15 residues long. V dropped 4 bases and J dropped 5 bases, with 18 bases sitting between them. CDR3 residues: CASSSLVQGRETQYF. CDR3 sequence (DNA): TGTGCCAGCAGCTCGCTCGTGCAGGGGAGGGAGACCCAGTACTTC.

As concerns this clonotype: Just one base apart from a much larger clone, this may be a read error. The V and J genes are TRBV7-9 and TRBJ2-7; 8 positions match TRBD1. The V gene end was trimmed by 1 base and the J gene end by 6 bases; junction bases not matched to a gene: 5. Germline V CDR1 and CDR2: SEHNR, FQNEAQ (reference sequence). The CDR3 loop spans 14 amino acids. The CDR3 DNA reads as TGTGCCAGCAGCTTAGACAGGGGGGCCTGCGAGCAGTACTTC. This sequence encodes CASSLDRGACEQYF.

Details on this clonotype: This may arise from a read error, as a much more abundant clone is one base away. The V gene is TRBV7-9, the J gene TRBJ1-2; 9 positions agree with TRBD1. The CDR3 sequence is 15 residues long. The V gene's germline CDR1 is SEHNR and CDR2 FQNEAQ (reference sequence). CDR3 sequence reads: CASSPLTGGNYGHTF. In DNA form, the CDR3 reads TGTGCCAGCAGCCCTTTGACAGGGGGTAACTATGGCCACACCTTC.

This clonotype was detected only a few times. The rearrangement uses TRBV7-9 and TRBJ2-6; 9 bases map to TRBD1. This CDR3 comprises 16 residues. In germline, CDR1 is SEHNR, CDR2 FQNEAQ (reference sequence). Unmatched junction bases numbered 5, after V lost 8 bases and J lost 0 bases. The CDR3 sequence: CASRRDRDSGANVLTF. The CDR3 DNA sequence: TGTGCCAGCCGTAGGGACAGGGACTCTGGGGCCAACGTCCTGACTTTC.

This clonotype has a handful of counts. The chain combines TRBV7-4 with TRBJ2-7; no clear D gene. Germline assignment: CDR1 SGHVT and CDR2 SQSDAQ. The V end lost 1 base, the J end lost 7 bases, and 11 bases lay between the germline ends. This CDR3 contains 13 residues. The DNA for the CDR3 is TGTGCCAGCAGCTTAGAAGGGCCCCGGGAGCAGTACTTC. This codes for CASSLEGPREQYF.

The V gene is TRBV11-2, the J gene TRBJ2-7, with D possibly matching TRBD1 (5 bases). V was trimmed by 5 bases and J by 5 bases, leaving 19 bases between them. Germline V gene lookup returns CDR1 SGHAT and CDR2 FQNNGV. The CDR3 contains 15 residues. CDR3 coding DNA: TGTGCCAGCAGCCAAGGCGCAGGGAATGTCGACGAGCAGTACTTC. Protein: CASSQGAGNVDEQYF.

This clonotype was counted only a few times. The V and J genes are TRBV7-3 and TRBJ2-5; possibly TRBD1 or TRBD2 for D (5 bases each). The germline gives CDR1 SGHTA, CDR2 FQGTGA. V was pared by 5 bases and J by 1 base, with 11 bases between. The CDR3 is 14 residues long. CDR3 region: CASSPAGAQETQYF. CDR3 bases: TGTGCCAGCAGCCCCGCCGGGGCCCAAGAGACCCAGTACTTC.

The gene calls are TRBV19 and TRBJ1-1; possible D gene TRBD1, 5 bases. This CDR3 contains 12 residues. Germline values: CDR1 LNHDA, CDR2 SQIVND (reference sequence). V shed 8 bases and J shed 9 bases, with 16 bases lying between them. CDR3 loop: CASSDSLFKAFF. CDR3 coding DNA: TGTGCCAGTTCCGACAGTCTCTTTAAAGCTTTCTTT.

This clonotype turned up a few times. The J gene is TRBJ1-3, the V gene TRBV25-1, with D possibly TRBD1 on 6 matching bases. This CDR3 region has 14 residues. V was trimmed by 5 bases and J by 4 bases, leaving 12 bases between them. The germline V gene encodes CDR1 MGHDK and CDR2 SYGVNS. The CDR3: CASSYRVFGNTIYF. The CDR3, as DNA: TGTGCCAGCAGTTACAGGGTATTCGGAAACACCATATATTTT. Using reference TRBV25-1 and TRBJ1-3 for the parts outside the CDR3, the full variable domain is EADIYQTPRYLVIGTGKKITLECSQTMGHDKMYWYQQDPGMELHLIHYSYGVNSTEKGDLSSESTVSRIRTEHFPLTLESARPSHTSQYLCASSYRVFGNTIYFGEGSWLTVV.

V is TRBV7-9 and J is TRBJ1-1; D possibly corresponds to TRBD1 (6 bases). V lost 3 bases, J lost 3 bases, and 17 bases lay in between. Germline values: CDR1 SEHNR, CDR2 FQNEAQ (reference sequence). CDR3 length: 16 residues. The CDR3 bases are TGTGCCAGCAGCTTGGTGTTGGGGGCGTGGGACACTGAAGCTTTCTTT. It specifies CASSLVLGAWDTEAFF.

This clonotype was observed many times. This chain connects TRBV29-1 to TRBJ2-7; possibly TRBD1 or TRBD2 for D (5 bases each). The CDR3 extends over 15 amino acids. Trimming took 3 bases from V and 0 from J, leaving 15 bases between them. The germline V gene encodes CDR1 SQVTM and CDR2 ANQGSEA. CDR3 sequence: CSVEWVEGNSYEQYF. CDR3 bases: TGCAGCGTTGAGTGGGTCGAGGGGAACTCCTACGAGCAGTACTTC.

This clonotype was seen more than once but under ten times. The chain combines TRBV2 with TRBJ1-2; D is perhaps TRBD1 (6 bases). Germline assignment: CDR1 SNHLY and CDR2 FYNNEI. With 1 base removed from V and 4 bases from J, the gap between germline ends came to 16 bases. CDR3 size: 16 residues. CDR3 sequence (DNA): TGTGCCAGCAGTGAAGTGGAGGGGGATTCTCTCTATGGCTACACCTTC. It encodes CASSEVEGDSLYGYTF.

As concerns this clonotype: Since a much larger clone is just one base distant, this may be a read error. The chain links TRBV10-3 to TRBJ2-6; tentatively, D is TRBD1 (6 bases). The CDR3 contains 19 residues. V dropped 4 bases and J dropped 0 bases, with 19 bases sitting between them. Germline loops: CDR1 ENHRY, CDR2 SYGVKD. The CDR3 bases are TGTGCCATCAGTGTGTCGAGGACAGCCCGGGGCTCTGGGGCCAACGTCCTGACTTTC. This gives the protein CAISVSRTARGSGANVLTF.

This chain links TRBV15 with TRBJ1-2; 7 positions agree with TRBD1. CDR1 and CDR2 (germline): LNHNV, YYDKDF (reference sequence). This CDR3 comprises 17 residues. V shed 5 bases and J 6 bases; nucleotides not matched to a gene: 18. CDR3 region: CATSDPDLVRTGDGYTF. The CDR3, as DNA: TGTGCCACCAGCGATCCTGATCTCGTGAGGACAGGAGATGGCTACACCTTC.

Here the CDR3 DNA reads TGCGCCAGCAGCTTGGTAGAGGGCGATGAAGCTTTCTTT. Translating gives CASSLVEGDEAFF. The chain has TRBV5-1 and TRBJ1-1, with D hard to call. Trimming stripped 0 bases from V and 7 bases from J, with 10 bases between. CDR1 is SGHRS, CDR2 YFSETQ, per germline. This CDR3 has 13 residues.